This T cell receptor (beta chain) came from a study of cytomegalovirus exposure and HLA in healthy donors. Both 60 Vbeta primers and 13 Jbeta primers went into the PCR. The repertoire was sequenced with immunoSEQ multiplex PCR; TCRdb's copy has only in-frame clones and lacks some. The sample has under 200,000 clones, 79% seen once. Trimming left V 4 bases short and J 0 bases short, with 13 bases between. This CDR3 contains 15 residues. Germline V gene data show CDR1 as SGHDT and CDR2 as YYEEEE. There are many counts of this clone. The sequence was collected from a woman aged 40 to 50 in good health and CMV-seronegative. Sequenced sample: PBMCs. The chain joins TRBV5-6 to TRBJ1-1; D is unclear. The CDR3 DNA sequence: TGTGCCAGCAGCCTAACTCGGGAGTTGAACACTGAAGCTTTCTTT. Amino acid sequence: CASSLTRELNTEAFF.